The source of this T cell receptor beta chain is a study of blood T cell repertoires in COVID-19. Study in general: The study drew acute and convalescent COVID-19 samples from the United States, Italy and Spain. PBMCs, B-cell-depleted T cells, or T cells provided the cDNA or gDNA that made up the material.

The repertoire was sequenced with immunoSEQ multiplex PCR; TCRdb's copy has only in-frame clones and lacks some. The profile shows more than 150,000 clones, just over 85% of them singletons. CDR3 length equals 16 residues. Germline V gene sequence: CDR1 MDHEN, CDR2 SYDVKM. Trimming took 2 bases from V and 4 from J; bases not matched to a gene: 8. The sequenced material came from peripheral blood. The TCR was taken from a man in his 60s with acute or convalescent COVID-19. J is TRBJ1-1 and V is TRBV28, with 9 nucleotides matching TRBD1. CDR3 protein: CASSLTTGGGSTEAFF. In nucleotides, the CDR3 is TGTGCCAGCAGTTTAACCACAGGGGGCGGGAGCACTGAAGCTTTCTTT.